These T cell receptor beta chains were read from a single sample in a study of blood T cell repertoires in COVID-19. Libraries were prepared by immunoSEQ multiplex PCR; TCRdb keeps only in-frame clonotypes and omits some of them. The profile shows 110,000 to 150,000 clones, approximately 82% of them singletons. The source material was peripheral blood. Receptor source: a man between 60 and 70 years old with active or convalescent COVID-19. The CDR3 runs from the conserved cysteine through the conserved F or W. A D gene is named only where the DNA matches it firmly. Clone sizes are given selectively: once, few, many, or a class where the clone is expanded.

v_gene	abundance	j_gene	d_gene	CDR3aa	CDR3nt
TRBV5-1	.	TRBJ2-6	.	CASSSQGSGANVLTF	TGCGCCAGCAGTTCGCAGGGCTCTGGGGCCAACGTCCTGACTTTC
TRBV7-2	.	TRBJ2-1	TRBD2	CASSSTSGQYNEQFF	TGTGCCAGCAGCTCGACTAGCGGACAATACAATGAGCAGTTCTTC
TRBV29-1	.	TRBJ1-2	.	CTAGGGYYGYTF	TGCACCGCCGGGGGGGGGTACTATGGCTACACCTTC
TRBV3-1/TRBV3-2	.	TRBJ1-1	.	CASSLGTQNTEAFF	TGTGCCAGCAGCCTCGGGACACAGAACACTGAAGCTTTCTTT
TRBV11-3	.	TRBJ1-2	TRBD1	CASSPAGTGHGYTF	TGTGCCAGCAGCCCCGCCGGGACAGGGCACGGCTACACCTTC
TRBV19	.	TRBJ1-3	.	CASSIVRGNSGNTIYF	TGTGCCAGTAGTATAGTCCGGGGGAACTCTGGAAACACCATATATTTT
TRBV11-2	.	TRBJ1-2	.	CASSLAGGGRGPNYGYTF	TGTGCCAGCAGCTTAGCCGGGGGGGGCAGGGGTCCCAACTATGGCTACACCTTC
TRBV6-5	.	TRBJ1-1	.	CASLGEMNTEAFF	TGTGCCAGCCTCGGGGAAATGAACACTGAAGCTTTCTTT
TRBV5-4	once	TRBJ2-7	TRBD1	CASSPTRGTGVNEQYF	TGTGCCAGCAGCCCGACGCGCGGGACAGGGGTAAACGAGCAGTACTTC
TRBV29-1	.	TRBJ1-1	TRBD1	CSVHQGGTEAFF	TGCAGCGTTCATCAGGGGGGCACTGAAGCTTTCTTT
TRBV6-2/TRBV6-3	.	TRBJ2-2	TRBD1	CASSYPGQINTGELFF	TGTGCCAGCAGTTACCCGGGACAGATCAACACCGGGGAGCTGTTTTTT
TRBV11-2	.	TRBJ1-2	.	CASSSGANYGYTF	TGTGCCAGCAGCTCCGGAGCTAACTATGGCTACACCTTC
TRBV7-8	.	TRBJ1-2	.	CASSFRPGDGYTF	TGTGCCAGCAGCTTCCGCCCGGGGGATGGCTACACCTTC
TRBV7-2	.	TRBJ1-1	TRBD1	CASSLTGVNSDTEAFF	TGTGCCAGCAGCTTAACAGGGGTAAATTCGGACACTGAAGCTTTCTTT
TRBV24-1	once	TRBJ2-3	TRBD2	CATSDIGLAAGTDTQYF	TGTGCCACCAGTGATATTGGACTAGCGGCCGGCACAGATACGCAGTATTTT
TRBV6-5	.	TRBJ1-2	TRBD1	CASSSAGTGGEGYTF	TGTGCCAGCAGTTCAGCCGGGACAGGGGGTGAAGGCTACACCTTC
TRBV29-1	.	TRBJ2-4	.	CSAGKEGGIQYF	TGCAGCGCTGGGAAGGAGGGTGGCATTCAGTACTTC
TRBV11-2	.	TRBJ1-5	.	CASSAGFSNQPQHF	TGTGCCAGCAGCGCAGGTTTCAGCAATCAGCCCCAGCATTTT
TRBV6-5	.	TRBJ2-2	TRBD1	CASWGTANTGELFF	TGTGCCAGTTGGGGGACAGCGAACACCGGGGAGCTGTTTTTT
TRBV19	.	TRBJ2-2	TRBD2	CASSMAGGSTGELFF	TGTGCCAGTAGTATGGCGGGAGGGAGCACCGGGGAGCTGTTTTTT
TRBV6-1	.	TRBJ1-2	.	CASSDGGGGVGYTF	TGTGCCAGCAGTGATGGGGGGGGCGGAGTTGGCTACACCTTC
TRBV12-3/TRBV12-4	.	TRBJ1-1	.	CASSERDYRRF	TGTGCCAGCAGTGAAAGGGACTACCGGCGATTT
TRBV4-1	.	TRBJ1-5	.	CASSQSRPDENQPQHF	TGCGCCAGCAGCCAATCGAGGCCAGACGAAAATCAGCCCCAGCATTTT
TRBV11-2	.	TRBJ1-4	.	CASSLLGAGATNEKLFF	TGTGCCAGCAGCTTATTGGGGGCGGGAGCAACTAATGAAAAACTGTTTTTT
TRBV7-9	.	TRBJ1-5	.	CASSRDKAGNQPQHF	TGTGCCAGCAGCAGGGACAAGGCGGGAAATCAGCCCCAGCATTTT
TRBV5-6	.	TRBJ1-1	.	CASSVGWQGNPEAFF	TGTGCCAGCAGCGTTGGGTGGCAGGGTAACCCTGAAGCTTTCTTT
TRBV7-2	.	TRBJ2-3	.	CASSRWRRGTDTQYF	TGTGCCAGCAGCCGCTGGCGGAGGGGCACAGATACGCAGTATTTT
TRBV5-1	.	TRBJ1-3	TRBD1	CASSLGQGGRNTIYF	TGCGCCAGCAGCTTGGGACAGGGCGGCAGAAACACCATATATTTT
TRBV5-1	.	TRBJ2-3	.	CASSLRAGGGTDTQYF	TGCGCCAGCAGCTTGCGGGCAGGCGGGGGCACAGATACGCAGTATTTT
TRBV29-1	once	TRBJ2-3	TRBD1	CSVETGQGLLDTQYF	TGCAGCGTTGAAACGGGACAGGGCTTGCTAGATACGCAGTATTTT
TRBV27	.	TRBJ1-1	.	CASRTAPMNTEAFF	TGTGCCAGCAGGACAGCCCCGATGAACACTGAAGCTTTCTTT
TRBV5-1	.	TRBJ1-5	.	CASSLTGQLNQPQHF	TGCGCCAGCAGCTTAACAGGACAGCTAAATCAGCCCCAGCATTTT
TRBV28	.	TRBJ1-4	TRBD1	CASSPRQGREKLFF	TGTGCCAGCAGCCCGAGACAGGGGAGGGAAAAACTGTTTTTT
TRBV11-3	.	TRBJ1-1	.	CASKGPGSTTEAFF	TGTGCCAGCAAGGGCCCGGGAAGTACCACTGAAGCTTTCTTT
TRBV19	once	TRBJ2-7	.	CASSRRQENYEQYF	TGTGCCAGTAGTCGAAGACAGGAGAACTACGAGCAGTACTTC
TRBV11-3	.	TRBJ1-1	.	CASSLGTGLNTEAFF	TGTGCCAGCAGCTTAGGTACAGGCTTGAACACTGAAGCTTTCTTT
TRBV24-1	.	TRBJ1-3	.	CATSGPGQAGNTIYF	TGTGCCACCAGTGGACCGGGACAAGCTGGAAACACCATATATTTT
TRBV18	.	TRBJ2-2	.	CASSPRLENTGELFF	TGTGCCAGCTCACCCCGACTAGAGAACACCGGGGAGCTGTTTTTT
TRBV7-7	once	TRBJ2-5	.	CASSFYGGPQETQYF	TGTGCCAGCAGCTTTTACGGCGGTCCCCAAGAGACCCAGTACTTC